Shown below are 6 T cell receptor beta chains from a single sample sequenced in a study of T cell responses to AZD1222 COVID-19 vaccine. Sequencing was performed with immunoSEQ multiplex PCR; in TCRdb, only in-frame clones are kept and a portion is missing. The sample shows approximately 150,000 clones, roughly nine tenths of them seen only once. Sequenced material: peripheral blood, taken 28 days after the second dose of the MenACWY control vaccine. These receptors all come from an adult who received the MenACWY meningococcal vaccine as a control.

The gene calls are TRBV5-1 and TRBJ2-2; 7 bases align to TRBD1. V shed 3 bases, J shed 6 bases, and the junction held 8 bases outside the gene matches. The CDR3 contains 15 residues. Germline lookup yields CDR1 SGHRS and CDR2 YFSETQ. This chain's CDR3 is CASSSTGVGAGELFF. The CDR3 nucleotides are TGCGCCAGCAGCTCCACAGGGGTAGGTGCCGGGGAGCTGTTTTTT.

This clone was counted only a few times. The rearrangement links TRBV7-9 to TRBJ1-2; 7 bases align to TRBD1. Germline V CDR1 and CDR2: SEHNR, FQNEAQ (reference sequence). The CDR3 is 16 residues long. V lost 3 bases and J lost 5; bases outside the gene matches: 12. The CDR3 region has the DNA TGTGCCAGCAGCTTGGGGGACAGCACCCAGACATATGGCTACACCTTC. Amino acid sequence: CASSLGDSTQTYGYTF.

The V gene is TRBV28, the J gene TRBJ2-2, with 13 bases fitting TRBD2. J lost 6 bases, V lost 10 bases, and 11 bases had no gene match. The germline V gene has CDR1 MDHEN and CDR2 SYDVKM. The CDR3 has 16 amino acids. The CDR3 spells CATDGLAGEWAGELFF. For the CDR3, the DNA is TGTGCCACCGACGGACTAGCGGGAGAATGGGCCGGGGAGCTGTTTTTT.

The gene calls are TRBV11-2 and TRBJ2-7; D possibly corresponds to TRBD1 (5 bases). The germline V gene has CDR1 SGHAT and CDR2 FQNNGV. This CDR3 is 15 amino acids long. V lost 0 bases and J lost 2, with 11 bases in between. This CDR3 reads CASSLDRAIPYEQYF. The CDR3, as DNA: TGTGCCAGCAGCTTAGACAGGGCTATCCCCTACGAGCAGTACTTC.

This rearrangement joins TRBV3-1 (or the pseudogene TRBV3-2) to TRBJ1-4; a weak D match, TRBD1 (5 bases). The V end was cut by 1 base, the J end by 7 bases, with 16 bases between. The germline V gene encodes CDR1 LGHDT and CDR2 YNNKEL (reference sequence). This CDR3 has 16 residues. The CDR3, as DNA: TGTGCCAGCAGCCAAGTGAGAGGGGCAGGCGGTGAAAAACTGTTTTTT. It specifies CASSQVRGAGGEKLFF.

In DNA form, the CDR3 reads TGTGCCAGCAGTTTGGGAACAACAGGCGTCGAGCAGTACTTC. Encoded protein: CASSLGTTGVEQYF. The genes are TRBV7-2 and TRBJ2-7; maybe TRBD1 (5 bases). CDR1 and CDR2 (germline): SGHTA, FQGNSA. The V and J ends lost 6 bases and 6 bases respectively, with 18 bases between them. This CDR3 has 14 residues.